Following are 10 T cell receptor beta chains from one sample sequenced in a study of cytomegalovirus exposure and HLA in healthy donors (dated by TCRdb to the late 2010s). The library relied on the immunoSEQ multiplex PCR assay. TCRdb obtained this table from immuneACCESS and retained in-frame rearrangements with V and J assigned. These tables miss some clones; where compared with another copy, unresolved V genes account for less than half of the shortfall, and the remainder is unexplained. Within this sample are about 240,000 clones, with around 88% of them counted one time only. 1% to 1.5% of the sample rests with the top ten. Source material: PBMCs. The receptors originated from a woman aged 25 to 39 in good health and CMV-seropositive.

A remark on this clone: At one of its ends the junction is not consistent with the germline gene, which may arise from a read error. This chain links TRBV19 with TRBJ2-1; 7 bases fit TRBD2. The CDR3 runs 16 residues. Germline-derived CDR1 and CDR2 are LNHDA and SQIVND (reference sequence). The CDR3 loop reads CASSIAGGGSYSEQFF. CDR3 sequence (DNA): TGTGCCAGTAGTATAGCGGGAGGAGGCTCGTACAGTGAGCAGTTCTTC.

The chain couples TRBV18 to TRBJ2-5, with 9 bases aligning to TRBD1. Germline V gene lookup returns CDR1 KGHSH and CDR2 LQKENI. Trimming at V came to 3 bases and at J to 3 bases, leaving 14 bases not matched to a gene. CDR3 length: 18 residues. CDR3 nucleotide sequence: TGTGCCAGCTCACCTCTTACATGGACAGGGGATTATGAAGAGACCCAGTACTTC. Its translation: CASSPLTWTGDYEETQYF.

The chain is built from TRBV27 and TRBJ1-5; D not resolved. Germline V gives CDR1 MNHEY, CDR2 SMNVEV (reference sequence). The CDR3 runs to 14 residues. With 3 bases removed from V and 3 bases from J, the gap between germline ends came to 9 bases. The CDR3 sequence is CASSFFGFNQPQHF. The CDR3 nucleotides are TGTGCCAGCAGTTTCTTCGGTTTCAATCAGCCCCAGCATTTT.

The CDR3 spells CASSGRVGVVAGGQETQYF. Here the CDR3 DNA reads TGTGCCAGCAGTGGGAGAGTGGGCGTTGTAGCGGGAGGTCAAGAGACCCAGTACTTC. The chain links TRBV6-1 to TRBJ2-5; TRBD2 matches at 10 bases. The germline CDR1 and CDR2 sequences are MNHNS and SASEGT. The CDR3 covers 19 residues. With 4 bases clipped from V and 2 bases from J, the junction kept 16 bases outside the gene matches.

This chain uses TRBV9 with TRBJ2-7; a possible D gene is TRBD2 (6 bases). Germline V gives CDR1 SGDLS, CDR2 YYNGEE. The CDR3 spans 16 residues. Deletions cut 3 bases from V and 3 bases from J, with 19 bases between. This chain's CDR3 is CASSADGSGRVYEQYF. CDR3 DNA sequence: TGTGCCAGCAGCGCGGATGGGTCCGGGAGAGTCTACGAGCAGTACTTC.

The chain is built from TRBV18 and TRBJ1-2; TRBD1 aligns across 7 bases. The CDR3 is 16 residues long. Looked up from germline, CDR1 is KGHSH and CDR2 is LQKENI. J lost 3 bases, V lost 6 bases, and 13 bases had no gene match. The CDR3 reads CASSRPSGQTDYGYTF. As DNA, the CDR3 is TGTGCCAGCTCGCGTCCGTCGGGACAGACAGACTATGGCTACACCTTC.

This chain joins TRBV15 and TRBJ2-7, with 7 bases aligning to TRBD1. The CDR3 contains 17 residues. CDR1 and CDR2 from the germline V gene are LNHNV and YYDKDF (reference sequence). Germline trimming cut 0 bases from V and 7 bases from J; bases unmatched to any gene: 15. CDR3 in amino acids: CATSRDPTGQRIPEQYF. DNA of the CDR3: TGTGCCACCAGCAGAGATCCCACGGGACAGCGGATACCTGAGCAGTACTTC.

The chain joins TRBV6-5 to TRBJ2-7; D gene uncertain. V lost 3 bases, J lost 1 base, and 10 bases lay in between. The CDR3 length is 14 residues. In germline, CDR1 is MNHEY, CDR2 SVGAGI. This CDR3 is CASSYRPGSYEQYF. In nucleotides, the CDR3 is TGTGCCAGCAGTTATCGCCCAGGATCCTACGAGCAGTACTTC.

The chain carries TRBV5-1 and TRBJ2-2; no clear D gene. CDR1 is SGHRS and CDR2 is YFSETQ in the germline V gene. Between the trimmed V and J ends, which lost 1 base and 5 bases, there was a span of 12 bases. The CDR3 totals 15 residues. The CDR3 protein is CASSLSSAGTGELFF. The CDR3, as DNA: TGCGCCAGCAGCTTGAGCAGCGCTGGGACCGGGGAGCTGTTTTTT.

The rearrangement joins TRBV11-2 to TRBJ1-2, with TRBD1 matching 10 bases. With V trimmed by 5 bases and J by 4 bases, 4 bases remained unmatched. CDR1 and CDR2 from the germline V gene are SGHAT and FQNNGV. This CDR3 is built from 14 residues. CDR3 in amino acids: CASSAGQGSYGYTF. The CDR3 DNA sequence: TGTGCCAGCAGCGCGGGACAGGGGTCCTATGGCTACACCTTC.